This T cell receptor (beta chain) was observed in a study of blood T cell repertoires in COVID-19. On the study more broadly: PBMCs, B-cell-depleted T cells, or T cells provided the cDNA or gDNA that made up the material.

Only one count was recorded for this clone. This table comes from immunoSEQ multiplex PCR, and its TCRdb copy is limited to in-frame clones, with some not included. The sample lists around 29,000 clones, 65% to 70% occurring once. The specimen sequenced was peripheral blood. The sequence was obtained from a human donor in a cohort sampled during active COVID-19.

CDR3 DNA: TGTGCCAGCAGTTTTTCTGCAACTAATGAAAAACTGTTTTTT. Residues: CASSFSATNEKLFF. The chain carries TRBV27 and TRBJ1-4, with no clear D. The germline V gene has CDR1 MNHEY and CDR2 SMNVEV (reference sequence). This CDR3 has 14 residues. The ends were cut back, 3 bases at V and 0 bases at J, with 5 bases in the middle.